The rows below give T cell receptor beta chains drawn from one sample of a study of cytomegalovirus exposure and HLA in healthy donors. Using immunoSEQ multiplex PCR, the repertoire was profiled, and TCRdb retains in-frame clones only, with some absent. The repertoire holds about 170,000 clones, with 73% as singletons. Sequenced input: PBMCs. These TCRs come from a woman in her late teens or twenties in good health and CMV-seropositive. Each CDR3 is given with its conserved first and last residue. Each record gives: CDR3 length, V gene, clone size, J gene, D gene, CDR3 DNA, CDR3 protein. The D gene is left open where the match is weak. Clone size appears in some rows only: once, few, many, or a class for an expanded clone.

CDR3 length: 15
V gene: TRBV18
clone size: -
J gene: TRBJ2-1
D gene: -
CDR3 DNA: TGTGCCAGCTCACCAGACAGATCCAGGGTCGATGAGCAGTTCTTC
CDR3 protein: CASSPDRSRVDEQFF

CDR3 length: 14
V gene: TRBV9
clone size: -
J gene: TRBJ1-5
D gene: -
CDR3 DNA: TGTGCCAGCAGCGTAGAGGGGTCAAATCAGCCCCAGCATTTT
CDR3 protein: CASSVEGSNQPQHF

CDR3 length: 14
V gene: TRBV7-3
clone size: -
J gene: TRBJ2-7
D gene: -
CDR3 DNA: TGTGCCAGCAGCTCACCGGGGACTTCGCCCGAGCAGTACTTC
CDR3 protein: CASSSPGTSPEQYF

CDR3 length: 14
V gene: TRBV6-5
clone size: -
J gene: TRBJ2-3
D gene: -
CDR3 DNA: TGTGCCAGCAGTCCGCTAGCCCCCCCAGTTACGCAGTATTTT
CDR3 protein: CASSPLAPPVTQYF

CDR3 length: 12
V gene: TRBV30
clone size: -
J gene: TRBJ2-7
D gene: -
CDR3 DNA: TGTGCCTGGAGCTTTAGCAACTACGAGCAGTACTTC
CDR3 protein: CAWSFSNYEQYF

CDR3 length: 15
V gene: TRBV27
clone size: -
J gene: TRBJ2-2
D gene: TRBD2
CDR3 DNA: TGTGCCAGCAGCCCCGAGACTAGCGGGGGGGCTACGCTGTTTTTT
CDR3 protein: CASSPETSGGATLFF

CDR3 length: 15
V gene: TRBV7-9
clone size: -
J gene: TRBJ2-5
D gene: TRBD1
CDR3 DNA: TGTGCCAGCAGCCATTGGGACAGGGGCCAAGAGACCCAGTACTTC
CDR3 protein: CASSHWDRGQETQYF

CDR3 length: 15
V gene: TRBV4-3
clone size: -
J gene: TRBJ1-1
D gene: -
CDR3 DNA: TGCGCCAGCAGCCAAGATCTCGGGGGGGGGACTGAAGCTTTCTTT
CDR3 protein: CASSQDLGGGTEAFF

CDR3 length: 16
V gene: TRBV27
clone size: once
J gene: TRBJ1-1
D gene: -
CDR3 DNA: TGTGCCAGCAGTTTATCGTTCAGGGGTCAGAACACTGAAGCTTTCTTT
CDR3 protein: CASSLSFRGQNTEAFF

CDR3 length: 14
V gene: TRBV30
clone size: -
J gene: TRBJ2-7
D gene: -
CDR3 DNA: TGTGCCCTAAAGGAGGGGGGGAGCTCCTACGAGCAGTACTTC
CDR3 protein: CALKEGGSSYEQYF

CDR3 length: 13
V gene: TRBV7-2
clone size: -
J gene: TRBJ1-1
D gene: TRBD1
CDR3 DNA: TGTGCCAGCAGCTTTGACAGGGTCACTGAAGCTTTCTTT
CDR3 protein: CASSFDRVTEAFF

CDR3 length: 12
V gene: TRBV29-1
clone size: -
J gene: TRBJ1-5
D gene: -
CDR3 DNA: TGCAGCGTTATCCAGGGGAATCAGCCCCAGCATTTT
CDR3 protein: CSVIQGNQPQHF

CDR3 length: 14
V gene: TRBV18
clone size: -
J gene: TRBJ1-2
D gene: TRBD1
CDR3 DNA: TGTGCCAGCTCACCACAGGACAGGGACTATGGCTACACCTTC
CDR3 protein: CASSPQDRDYGYTF

CDR3 length: 16
V gene: TRBV7-9
clone size: -
J gene: TRBJ2-7
D gene: -
CDR3 DNA: TGTTCCAGCAGCCACCTCCCTGCTATCGATTTCCACGAGCAGTACTTC
CDR3 protein: CSSSHLPAIDFHEQYF

CDR3 length: 14
V gene: TRBV18
clone size: -
J gene: TRBJ2-1
D gene: -
CDR3 DNA: TGTGCCAGCTCACCAGGGTACGAAGCGGGTGAGCAGTTCTTC
CDR3 protein: CASSPGYEAGEQFF

CDR3 length: 14
V gene: TRBV9
clone size: -
J gene: TRBJ1-3
D gene: -
CDR3 DNA: TGTGCCAGCAGCGTAGCAGGAACTGGAAACACCATATATTTT
CDR3 protein: CASSVAGTGNTIYF

CDR3 length: 18
V gene: TRBV4-3
clone size: -
J gene: TRBJ2-6
D gene: TRBD2
CDR3 DNA: TGCGCCAGCAGCCAAGATTCGGGGGGGGGCTCTGGGGCCAACGTCCTGACTTTC
CDR3 protein: CASSQDSGGGSGANVLTF

CDR3 length: 16
V gene: TRBV7-6
clone size: -
J gene: TRBJ1-1
D gene: TRBD1
CDR3 DNA: TGTGCCAGCAGCCCGCGGGACAGGGTGGAAGGCACTGAAGCTTTCTTT
CDR3 protein: CASSPRDRVEGTEAFF

CDR3 length: 14
V gene: TRBV7-2
clone size: -
J gene: TRBJ2-2
D gene: -
CDR3 DNA: TGTGCCAGCAGCCCCGACACGATCACCGGGGAGCTGTTTTTT
CDR3 protein: CASSPDTITGELFF

CDR3 length: 14
V gene: TRBV5-1
clone size: -
J gene: TRBJ1-3
D gene: -
CDR3 DNA: TGCGCCAGCAGCCCCGGGGGATCTGGAAACACCATATATTTT
CDR3 protein: CASSPGGSGNTIYF

CDR3 length: 14
V gene: TRBV7-2
clone size: -
J gene: TRBJ1-5
D gene: -
CDR3 DNA: TGTGCCAGCAGCTTAGGGCAGGCCTGGCAGCCCCAGCATTTT
CDR3 protein: CASSLGQAWQPQHF

CDR3 length: 16
V gene: TRBV5-1
clone size: once
J gene: TRBJ2-1
D gene: TRBD2
CDR3 DNA: TGCGCCAGCAGCTTTTACCGACTAGCGGGGGCGGATGAGCAGTTCTTC
CDR3 protein: CASSFYRLAGADEQFF

CDR3 length: 15
V gene: TRBV5-1
clone size: -
J gene: TRBJ1-1
D gene: TRBD1
CDR3 DNA: TGCGCCAGCAGCTTGGAGTCCGAGACAGGGGGAAGAGCTTTCTTT
CDR3 protein: CASSLESETGGRAFF

CDR3 length: 14
V gene: TRBV9
clone size: -
J gene: TRBJ2-1
D gene: TRBD2
CDR3 DNA: TGTGCCAGCAAACCTAGCGGGGGAGACAATGAGCAGTTCTTC
CDR3 protein: CASKPSGGDNEQFF

CDR3 length: 13
V gene: TRBV10-3
clone size: -
J gene: TRBJ1-2
D gene: -
CDR3 DNA: TGTGCCATCAGCGAGGGCTTGGACTATGGCTACACCTTC
CDR3 protein: CAISEGLDYGYTF

CDR3 length: 15
V gene: TRBV18
clone size: -
J gene: TRBJ1-5
D gene: -
CDR3 DNA: TGTGCCAGCTCACCCGGCCAGGGAAGCAATCAGCCCCAGCATTTT
CDR3 protein: CASSPGQGSNQPQHF

CDR3 length: 16
V gene: TRBV18
clone size: -
J gene: TRBJ2-7
D gene: TRBD1
CDR3 DNA: TGTGCCAGCTCACCGGTAATTGGGACAGGTCTTTACGAGCAGTACTTC
CDR3 protein: CASSPVIGTGLYEQYF

CDR3 length: 12
V gene: TRBV6-6
clone size: -
J gene: TRBJ2-5
D gene: -
CDR3 DNA: TGTGCCAGCAGTCTGTACCAAGAGACCCAGTACTTC
CDR3 protein: CASSLYQETQYF

CDR3 length: 14
V gene: TRBV30
clone size: -
J gene: TRBJ1-2
D gene: -
CDR3 DNA: TGTGCCTGGAGTGTGATTTCGGTGGGCTGGGGCTACACCTTC
CDR3 protein: CAWSVISVGWGYTF

CDR3 length: 14
V gene: TRBV10-3
clone size: -
J gene: TRBJ2-5
D gene: TRBD2
CDR3 DNA: TGTGCCATCAGTCTCGGGGGGGCGGGAGAGACCCAGTACTTC
CDR3 protein: CAISLGGAGETQYF

CDR3 length: 16
V gene: TRBV13
clone size: -
J gene: TRBJ1-3
D gene: TRBD1
CDR3 DNA: TGTGCCAGCAGCTTCCGACAGGGGAGCTCTGGAAACACCATATATTTT
CDR3 protein: CASSFRQGSSGNTIYF

CDR3 length: 14
V gene: TRBV30
clone size: -
J gene: TRBJ2-3
D gene: -
CDR3 DNA: TGTGCCTGGAGTTGGGGCAGTGGCCGGAATACGCAGTATTTT
CDR3 protein: CAWSWGSGRNTQYF

CDR3 length: 14
V gene: TRBV6-1
clone size: -
J gene: TRBJ1-1
D gene: TRBD1
CDR3 DNA: TGTGCCAGCAGTGCAGGACAGGGAGGATTTAGAGCTTTCTTT
CDR3 protein: CASSAGQGGFRAFF

CDR3 length: 16
V gene: TRBV27
clone size: -
J gene: TRBJ2-2
D gene: TRBD1
CDR3 DNA: TGTGCCAGCAGTCCGCGGACAGGGGTTAGCACCGGGGAGCTGTTTTTT
CDR3 protein: CASSPRTGVSTGELFF

CDR3 length: 12
V gene: TRBV28
clone size: -
J gene: TRBJ2-7
D gene: -
CDR3 DNA: TGTGCCAGCAGTCGAGCAGGGTTGGAGCAGTACTTC
CDR3 protein: CASSRAGLEQYF

CDR3 length: 13
V gene: TRBV11-3
clone size: -
J gene: TRBJ1-6
D gene: -
CDR3 DNA: TGTGCCAGCAGCACAGGTTATAATTCACCCCTCCACTTT
CDR3 protein: CASSTGYNSPLHF

CDR3 length: 14
V gene: TRBV28
clone size: once
J gene: TRBJ1-2
D gene: -
CDR3 DNA: TGTGCCAGCAGTCCGCCTCAGGGCTTGCGTGGCTACACCTTC
CDR3 protein: CASSPPQGLRGYTF

CDR3 length: 16
V gene: TRBV5-1
clone size: -
J gene: TRBJ2-3
D gene: TRBD2
CDR3 DNA: TGCGCCAGCTTAAGCGGACTAGCAGCTGACACAGATACGCAGTATTTT
CDR3 protein: CASLSGLAADTDTQYF

CDR3 length: 14
V gene: TRBV28
clone size: few
J gene: TRBJ1-1
D gene: TRBD1
CDR3 DNA: TGTGCCAGCAGTTCGGGACAGGGGGGCGCTGAAGCTTTCTTT
CDR3 protein: CASSSGQGGAEAFF

CDR3 length: 13
V gene: TRBV5-1
clone size: -
J gene: TRBJ1-2
D gene: -
CDR3 DNA: TGCGCCAGCAGCTTAAACAGTAACTATGGCTACACCTTC
CDR3 protein: CASSLNSNYGYTF

CDR3 length: 16
V gene: TRBV5-8
clone size: once
J gene: TRBJ1-5
D gene: -
CDR3 DNA: TGTGCCAGCAGCCGGGCCGGGGGAATTGGCAATCAGCCCCAGCATTTT
CDR3 protein: CASSRAGGIGNQPQHF

CDR3 length: 13
V gene: TRBV19
clone size: -
J gene: TRBJ2-5
D gene: -
CDR3 DNA: TGTGCCAGTAGTCCCTCAAGGGGAGAGACCCAGTACTTC
CDR3 protein: CASSPSRGETQYF

CDR3 length: 17
V gene: TRBV2
clone size: -
J gene: TRBJ2-3
D gene: TRBD1
CDR3 DNA: TGTGCCAGCAGTGACAATAGGGACAGGGGGTCCACAGATACGCAGTATTTT
CDR3 protein: CASSDNRDRGSTDTQYF

CDR3 length: 14
V gene: TRBV9
clone size: -
J gene: TRBJ2-1
D gene: TRBD2
CDR3 DNA: TGTGCCAGCAGCGGGACTAGCGGGGGGAATGAGCAGTTCTTC
CDR3 protein: CASSGTSGGNEQFF

CDR3 length: 20
V gene: TRBV5-1
clone size: -
J gene: TRBJ2-3
D gene: -
CDR3 DNA: TGCGCCAGCAGCTTGGCCGTAAGGGGCGGGGGCCGAACTAGCACAGATACGCAGTATTTT
CDR3 protein: CASSLAVRGGGRTSTDTQYF

CDR3 length: 11
V gene: TRBV2
clone size: -
J gene: TRBJ2-1
D gene: -
CDR3 DNA: TGTGCCACGTTAACTTACAATGAGCAGTTCTTC
CDR3 protein: CATLTYNEQFF

CDR3 length: 16
V gene: TRBV4-1
clone size: -
J gene: TRBJ2-1
D gene: TRBD2
CDR3 DNA: TGCGCCAGCAGCCTCGCCCTAGCGGGGGGGAGCGATGAGCAGTTCTTC
CDR3 protein: CASSLALAGGSDEQFF

CDR3 length: 16
V gene: TRBV7-2
clone size: few
J gene: TRBJ2-3
D gene: -
CDR3 DNA: TGTGCCAGCAGGTCCCAAGTTAGCGGCGGCACAGATACGCAGTATTTT
CDR3 protein: CASRSQVSGGTDTQYF

CDR3 length: 18
V gene: TRBV21-1
clone size: once
J gene: TRBJ1-6
D gene: -
CDR3 DNA: TGTGCCAGCAGCACCCCCGTGTTAGGGACAACGAATAATTCACCCCTCCACTTT
CDR3 protein: CASSTPVLGTTNNSPLHF

CDR3 length: 16
V gene: TRBV5-4
clone size: -
J gene: TRBJ2-2
D gene: -
CDR3 DNA: TGTGCCAGCAGCTTGCCATTAGAGTGGAACACCGGGGAGCTGTTTTTT
CDR3 protein: CASSLPLEWNTGELFF

CDR3 length: 15
V gene: TRBV7-3
clone size: -
J gene: TRBJ2-1
D gene: TRBD2
CDR3 DNA: TGTGCCAGCAGCTTATGGGCTAGCGGGGACAATGAGCAGTTCTTC
CDR3 protein: CASSLWASGDNEQFF

CDR3 length: 14
V gene: TRBV7-2
clone size: -
J gene: TRBJ2-2
D gene: -
CDR3 DNA: TGTGCCAGCAGCTTAGACTTTCTGGCCGGGGAGCTGTTTTTT
CDR3 protein: CASSLDFLAGELFF

CDR3 length: 16
V gene: TRBV7-2
clone size: -
J gene: TRBJ2-2
D gene: TRBD2
CDR3 DNA: TGTGCCAGCAGCACCCGGGGGGGACGCGGCACCGGGGAGCTGTTTTTT
CDR3 protein: CASSTRGGRGTGELFF

CDR3 length: 13
V gene: TRBV27
clone size: once
J gene: TRBJ2-7
D gene: TRBD2
CDR3 DNA: TGTGCCAGCAGCCACCCGGGAGGGGGCGAGCAGTACTTC
CDR3 protein: CASSHPGGGEQYF

CDR3 length: 17
V gene: TRBV18
clone size: -
J gene: TRBJ1-4
D gene: -
CDR3 DNA: TGTGCCAGCTCACCGAGGACAGAAACTTCAACTAATGAAAAACTGTTTTTT
CDR3 protein: CASSPRTETSTNEKLFF